This section outlines one TCR beta chain sequence together with its context. The data stem from a study of cytomegalovirus exposure and HLA in healthy donors. Although they were nominally healthy when sampled, donors likely had unrecorded immune exposures. 60 Vbeta and 13 Jbeta primers were used in PCR. TCRdb's table, derived via immunoSEQ multiplex PCR, lists solely in-frame clones and lacks some. The sample has about 190,000 clones, about 87% seen once. Germline V gene lookup returns CDR1 SGDLS and CDR2 YYNGEE. The CDR3 is 14 residues long. The junction had 3 bases not matched to a gene; V was cut back by 3 bases and J by 2 bases.

The specimen was PBMCs. J is TRBJ2-7 and V is TRBV9; 9 positions agree with TRBD2. This sequence originates from a young man in good health and CMV-seronegative. The DNA of the CDR3 is TGTGCCAGCAGCGGTGGGACTAGCCCCTACGAGCAGTACTTC. Amino acid sequence: CASSGGTSPYEQYF.